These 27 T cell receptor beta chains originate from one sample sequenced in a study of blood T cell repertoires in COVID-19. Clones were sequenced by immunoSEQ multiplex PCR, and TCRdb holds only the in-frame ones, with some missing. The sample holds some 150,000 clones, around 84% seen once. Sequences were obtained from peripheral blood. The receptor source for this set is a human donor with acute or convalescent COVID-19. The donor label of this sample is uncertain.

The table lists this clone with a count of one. CDR3: CASSYHSGSIYNEQFF. In DNA, the CDR3 is TGTGCCAGCAGTTACCATTCAGGGTCTATCTACAATGAGCAGTTCTTC. The chain has TRBV6-5 and TRBJ2-1, with D perhaps TRBD1 (5 bases). Germline V gene sequence: CDR1 MNHEY, CDR2 SVGAGI. Between the trimmed V and J ends, which lost 2 bases and 3 bases, there was a span of 14 bases. The CDR3 contains 16 residues.

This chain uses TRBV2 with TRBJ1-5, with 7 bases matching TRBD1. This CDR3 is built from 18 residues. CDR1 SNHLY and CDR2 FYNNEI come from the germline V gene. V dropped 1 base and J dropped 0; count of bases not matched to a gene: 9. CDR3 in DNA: TGTGCCAGCAGTGAAGTTGGAGGGGGCTATAATAGCAATCAGCCCCAGCATTTT. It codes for CASSEVGGGYNSNQPQHF.

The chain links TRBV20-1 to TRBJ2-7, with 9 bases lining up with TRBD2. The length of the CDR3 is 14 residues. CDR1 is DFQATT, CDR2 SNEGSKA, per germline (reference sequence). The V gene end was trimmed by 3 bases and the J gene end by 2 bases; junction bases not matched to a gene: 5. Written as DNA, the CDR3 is TGCAGTGCTAGTCCTAGCGGGACGACCTACGAGCAGTACGTC. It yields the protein CSASPSGTTYEQYV.

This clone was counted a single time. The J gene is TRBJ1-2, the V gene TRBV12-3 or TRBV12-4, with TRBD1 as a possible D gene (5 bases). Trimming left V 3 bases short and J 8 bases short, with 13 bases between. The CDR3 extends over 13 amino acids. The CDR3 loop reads CASSFLGRLGYTF. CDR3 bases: TGTGCCAGCAGTTTTCTGGGGCGATTAGGCTACACCTTC.

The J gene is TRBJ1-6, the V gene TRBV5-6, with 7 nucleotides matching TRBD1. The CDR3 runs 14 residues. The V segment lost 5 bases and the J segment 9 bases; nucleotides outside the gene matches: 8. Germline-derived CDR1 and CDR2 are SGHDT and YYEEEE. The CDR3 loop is CASSRDRVVSPLHF. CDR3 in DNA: TGTGCCAGCAGTCGCGACAGGGTGGTTTCACCCCTCCACTTT.

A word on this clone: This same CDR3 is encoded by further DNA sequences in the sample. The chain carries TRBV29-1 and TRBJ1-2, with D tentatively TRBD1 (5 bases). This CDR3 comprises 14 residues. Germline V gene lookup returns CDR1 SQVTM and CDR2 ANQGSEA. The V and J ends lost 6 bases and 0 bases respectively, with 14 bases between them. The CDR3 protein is CSVVQGGANYGYTF. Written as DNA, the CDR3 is TGCAGCGTCGTCCAGGGAGGTGCTAACTATGGCTACACCTTC. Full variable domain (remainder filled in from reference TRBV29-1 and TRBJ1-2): SAVISQKPSRDICQRGTSLTIQCQVDSQVTMMFWYRQQPGQSLTLIATANQGSEATYESGFVIDKFPISRPNLTFSTLTVSNMSPEDSSIYLCSVVQGGANYGYTFGSGTRLTVV.

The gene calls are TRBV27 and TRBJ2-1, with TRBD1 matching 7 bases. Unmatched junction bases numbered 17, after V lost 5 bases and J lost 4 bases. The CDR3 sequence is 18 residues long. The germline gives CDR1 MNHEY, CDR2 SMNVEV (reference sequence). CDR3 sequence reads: CASSNRGTAYTSYNEQFF. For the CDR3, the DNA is TGTGCCAGCAGTAACAGAGGGACAGCCTATACTAGTTACAATGAGCAGTTCTTC.

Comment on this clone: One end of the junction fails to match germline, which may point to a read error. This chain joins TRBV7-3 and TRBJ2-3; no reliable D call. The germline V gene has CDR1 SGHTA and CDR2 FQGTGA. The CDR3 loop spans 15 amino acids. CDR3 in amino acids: CASSLTFSGTDTQYF. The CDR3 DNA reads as TGTGCCAGCAGCCTAACGTTTTCTGGCACAGATACGCAGTATTTT.

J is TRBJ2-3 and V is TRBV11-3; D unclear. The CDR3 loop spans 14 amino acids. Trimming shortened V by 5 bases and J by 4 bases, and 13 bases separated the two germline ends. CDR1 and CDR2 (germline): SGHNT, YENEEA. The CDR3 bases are TGTGCCAGCAGCCCCGGAGATCACGCAGATACGCAGTATTTT. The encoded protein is CASSPGDHADTQYF.

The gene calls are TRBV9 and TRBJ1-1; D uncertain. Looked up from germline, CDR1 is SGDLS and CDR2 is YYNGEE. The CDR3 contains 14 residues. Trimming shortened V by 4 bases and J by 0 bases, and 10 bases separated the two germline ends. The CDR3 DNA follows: TGTGCCAGCAGCCTAGGACTGGTGAACACTGAAGCTTTCTTT. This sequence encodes CASSLGLVNTEAFF.

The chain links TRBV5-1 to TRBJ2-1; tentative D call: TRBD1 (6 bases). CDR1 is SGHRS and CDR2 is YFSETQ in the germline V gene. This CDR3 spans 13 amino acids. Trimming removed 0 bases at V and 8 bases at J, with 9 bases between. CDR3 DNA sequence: TGCGCCAGCAGCTTGGAGGGGGTTGATGAGCAGTTCTTC. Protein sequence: CASSLEGVDEQFF.

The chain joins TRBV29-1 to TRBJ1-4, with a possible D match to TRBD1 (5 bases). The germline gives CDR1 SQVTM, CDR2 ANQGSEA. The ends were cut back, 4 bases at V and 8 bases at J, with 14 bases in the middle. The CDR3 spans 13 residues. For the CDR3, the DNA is TGCAGCGTTGGTATAGGGGTTGAGGAAAAACTGTTTTTT. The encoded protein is CSVGIGVEEKLFF.

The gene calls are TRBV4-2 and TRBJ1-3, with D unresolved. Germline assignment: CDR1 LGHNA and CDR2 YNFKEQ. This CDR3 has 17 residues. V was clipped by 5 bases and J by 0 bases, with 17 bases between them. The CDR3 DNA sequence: TGTGCCAGCAGCGCCCATCGGTTGGAGAGCTCTGGAAACACCATATATTTT. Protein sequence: CASSAHRLESSGNTIYF.

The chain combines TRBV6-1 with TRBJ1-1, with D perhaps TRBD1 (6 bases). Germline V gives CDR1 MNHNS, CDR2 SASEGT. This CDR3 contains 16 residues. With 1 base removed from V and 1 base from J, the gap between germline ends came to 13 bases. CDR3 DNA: TGTGCCAGCAGTGAAGTAGGGCAGGGGACGAACACTGAAGCTTTCTTT. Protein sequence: CASSEVGQGTNTEAFF.

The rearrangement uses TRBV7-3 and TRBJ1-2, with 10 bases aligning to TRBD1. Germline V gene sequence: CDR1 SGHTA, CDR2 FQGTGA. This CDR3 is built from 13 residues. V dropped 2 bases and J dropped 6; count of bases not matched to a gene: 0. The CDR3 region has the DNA TGTGCCAGCAGCTTAGGGACAGGGGATGGCTACACCTTC. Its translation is CASSLGTGDGYTF.

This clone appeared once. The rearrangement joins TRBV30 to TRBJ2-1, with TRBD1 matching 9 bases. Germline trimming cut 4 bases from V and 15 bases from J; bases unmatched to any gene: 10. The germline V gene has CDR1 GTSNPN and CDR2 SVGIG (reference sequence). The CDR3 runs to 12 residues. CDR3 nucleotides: TGTGCCTGGAACACAGGGGGCTGGTATCTGTTCTTC. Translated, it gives CAWNTGGWYLFF.

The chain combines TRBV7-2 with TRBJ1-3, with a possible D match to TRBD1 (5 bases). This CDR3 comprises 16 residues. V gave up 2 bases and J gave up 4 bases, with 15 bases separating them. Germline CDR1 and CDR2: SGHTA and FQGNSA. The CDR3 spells CASSLMGRVPGNTIYF. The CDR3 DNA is TGTGCCAGCAGCTTAATGGGCAGGGTACCGGGAAACACCATATATTTT.

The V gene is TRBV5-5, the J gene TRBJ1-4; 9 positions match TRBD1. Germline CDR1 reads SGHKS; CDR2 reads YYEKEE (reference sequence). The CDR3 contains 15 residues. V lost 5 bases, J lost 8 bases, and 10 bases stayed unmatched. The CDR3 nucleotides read TGTGCCAGCAGGCGGACAGGGGATCCCCGCGAAAAACTGTTTTTT. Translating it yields CASRRTGDPREKLFF.

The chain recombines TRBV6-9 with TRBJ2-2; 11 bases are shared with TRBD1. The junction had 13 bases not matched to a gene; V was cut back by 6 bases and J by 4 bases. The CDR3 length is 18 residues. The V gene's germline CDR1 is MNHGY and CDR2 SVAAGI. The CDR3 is CASRNEDRGPVGTGELFF. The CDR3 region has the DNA TGTGCCAGCAGAAATGAGGACAGGGGGCCCGTCGGCACCGGGGAGCTGTTTTTT.

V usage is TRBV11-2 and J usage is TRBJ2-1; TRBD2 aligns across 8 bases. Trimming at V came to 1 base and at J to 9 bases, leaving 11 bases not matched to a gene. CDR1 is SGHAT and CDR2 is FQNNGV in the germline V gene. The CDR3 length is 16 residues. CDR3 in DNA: TGTGCCAGCAGCTTAGGAGCGGGAGATGCTCAAGGTGAGCAGTTCTTC. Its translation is CASSLGAGDAQGEQFF.

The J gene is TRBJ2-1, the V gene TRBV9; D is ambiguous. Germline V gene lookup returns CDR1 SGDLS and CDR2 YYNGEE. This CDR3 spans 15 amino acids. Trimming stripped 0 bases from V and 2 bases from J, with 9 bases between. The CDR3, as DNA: TGTGCCAGCAGCGTAGACAGCTTGGCCTACAATGAGCAGTTCTTC. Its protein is CASSVDSLAYNEQFF.

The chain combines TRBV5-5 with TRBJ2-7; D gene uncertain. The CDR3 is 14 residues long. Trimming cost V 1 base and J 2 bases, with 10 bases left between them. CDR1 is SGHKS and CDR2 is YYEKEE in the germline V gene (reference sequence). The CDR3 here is CASSLYQDAYEQYF. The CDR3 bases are TGTGCCAGCAGCTTGTACCAGGATGCCTACGAGCAGTACTTC.

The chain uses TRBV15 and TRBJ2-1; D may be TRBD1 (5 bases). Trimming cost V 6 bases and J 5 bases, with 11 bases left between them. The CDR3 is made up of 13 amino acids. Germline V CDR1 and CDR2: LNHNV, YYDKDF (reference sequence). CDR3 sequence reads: CATRETANNEQFF. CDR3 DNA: TGTGCCACCAGGGAGACAGCTAACAATGAGCAGTTCTTC. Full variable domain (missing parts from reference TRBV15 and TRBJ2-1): DAMVIQNPRYQVTQFGKPVTLSCSQTLNHNVMYWYQQKSSQAPKLLFHYYDKDFNNEADTPDNFQSRRPNTSFCFLDIRSPGLGDTAMYLCATRETANNEQFFGPGTRLTVL.

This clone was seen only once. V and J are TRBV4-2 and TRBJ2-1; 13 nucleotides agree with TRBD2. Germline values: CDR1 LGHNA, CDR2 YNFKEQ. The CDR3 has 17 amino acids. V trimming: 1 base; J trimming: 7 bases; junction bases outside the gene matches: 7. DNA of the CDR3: TGTGCCAGCAGCCAAGCCCCGACTAGCGGGAGGCTAAATGAGCAGTTCTTC. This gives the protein CASSQAPTSGRLNEQFF.

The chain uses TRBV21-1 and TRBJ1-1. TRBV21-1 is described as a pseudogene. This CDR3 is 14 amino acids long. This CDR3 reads CASVPSSSFYEAFF. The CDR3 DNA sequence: TGTGCCAGCGTCCCGAGTAGCTCATTCTATGAAGCTTTCTTT.

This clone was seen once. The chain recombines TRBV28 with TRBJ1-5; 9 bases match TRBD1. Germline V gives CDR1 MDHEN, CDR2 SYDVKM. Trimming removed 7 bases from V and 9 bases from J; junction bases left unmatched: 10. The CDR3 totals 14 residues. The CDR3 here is CASTEGQGTRPQHF. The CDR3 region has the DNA TGTGCCAGCACCGAGGGACAGGGAACCAGGCCCCAGCATTTT.

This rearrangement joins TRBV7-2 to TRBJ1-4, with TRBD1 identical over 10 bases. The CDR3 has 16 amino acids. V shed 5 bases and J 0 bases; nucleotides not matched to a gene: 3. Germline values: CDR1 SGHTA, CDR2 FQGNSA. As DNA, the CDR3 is TGTGCCAGCAGCCTCGACAGGGGGCCAACTAATGAAAAACTGTTTTTT. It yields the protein CASSLDRGPTNEKLFF.